These 28 T cell receptor beta chains originate from one sample sequenced in a study of tumor and adjacent non-tumor tissue in lung cancer. Three rounds of nested PCR, following a modified ARM-PCR protocol, produced the TCRbeta library. TCRdb redid the calling of the multiplex PCR reads with MiXCR, one entry per CDR3 protein. This table has 90,000 or so distinct CDR3 sequences, more than 60% appearing once. This sample's RNA came from whole unsorted tissue. The sequenced sample consisted of lung tumor tissue. Every receptor here comes from a man aged 70 or older with non-small cell lung cancer.

Remarks on this clonotype: This sequence may be a read error, since a much larger clone differs from it by one base. The chain joins TRBV19 to TRBJ1-5; TRBD1 agrees at 8 bases. The germline V gene has CDR1 LNHDA and CDR2 SQIVND (reference sequence). V shed 6 bases and J 6 bases; nucleotides not matched to a gene: 13. The CDR3 totals 16 residues. CDR3 nucleotide sequence: TGTGCCAGTAGGACCCCCGGACAGGGCCCTTCTCAGCCCCAGCATTTT. Encoded protein: CASRTPGQGPSQPQHF.

In its sample, this clonotype was seen a few times. The rearrangement uses TRBV20-1 and TRBJ2-3, with 10 bases fitting TRBD2. The CDR3 is 13 amino acids. J lost 5 bases, V lost 7 bases, and 6 bases had no gene match. Germline V gives CDR1 DFQATT, CDR2 SNEGSKA (reference sequence). CDR3 residues: CSGPSGGLDTQYF. CDR3 nucleotides: TGCAGTGGTCCTAGCGGGGGCCTAGATACGCAGTATTTT.

The chain links TRBV11-3 to TRBJ2-7, with D tentatively TRBD1 or TRBD2 (6 bases each). The CDR3 is made up of 13 amino acids. The V gene lost 4 bases and the J gene lost 7 bases, with 14 bases spanning the gap. Germline V gene data show CDR1 as SGHNT and CDR2 as YENEEA. The CDR3 loop reads CASSSGANREQYF. CDR3 sequence (DNA): TGTGCCAGCAGCTCGGGGGCCAACCGGGAGCAGTACTTC.

The chain joins TRBV28 to TRBJ1-6; 7 bases align to TRBD1. This CDR3 has 15 residues. The germline V gene encodes CDR1 MDHEN and CDR2 SYDVKM. The V gene end was trimmed by 10 bases and the J gene end by 6 bases; junction bases not matched to a gene: 12. The chain's CDR3 is CANRSRTGPNSPLHF. In nucleotides, the CDR3 is TGTGCCAACAGAAGTCGGACAGGACCTAATTCACCCCTCCACTTT.

Note on this clonotype: A single base separates this from a much larger clone, so it may be a read error. The chain joins TRBV29-1 to TRBJ2-3; 7 nucleotides match TRBD1. Germline V CDR1 and CDR2: SQVTM, ANQGSEA. The length of the CDR3 is 12 residues. The CDR3 here is CSVRKGADTRYF. CDR3 sequence (DNA): TGCAGCGTTCGGAAGGGGGCAGATACGCGGTATTTT.

In this sample, this clonotype turned up many times. V is TRBV12-3 or TRBV12-4 and J is TRBJ1-2, with 9 nucleotides matching TRBD1. The CDR3 extends over 14 amino acids. The V segment lost 6 bases and the J segment 2 bases; nucleotides outside the gene matches: 4. This chain's CDR3 is CASSSGQGNYGYTF. The CDR3 DNA is TGTGCCAGCAGCTCAGGACAGGGGAACTATGGCTACACCTTC.

In this sample, this clonotype turned up many times. One end of the junction is discordant with germline, which a read error may explain. This chain connects TRBV6-1 to TRBJ2-1, with a tentative D call TRBD2 (5 bases). CDR1 and CDR2 from the germline V gene are MNHNS and SASEGT. CDR3 length: 13 amino acids. The CDR3 DNA follows: TGTGCCGGCAGCCTACTAGTTTACAATGAGCAGTTCTTC. It encodes CAGSLLVYNEQFF.

This clonotype has just a few counts. A much larger clone lies one base from this, so it may be a read error. The chain employs TRBV5-8 and TRBJ1-5; D gene unclear. This CDR3 is built from 15 residues. The germline gives CDR1 SGHTS, CDR2 YDEGEE. CDR3 sequence: CARSLDVVSNQPQHF. DNA for the CDR3: TGTGCCAGGAGCTTGGACGTGGTTTCCAATCAGCCCCAGCATTTT.

This clonotype was counted once. This may stem from a read error, because a much larger clone lies one nucleotide away. This rearrangement joins TRBV7-8 to TRBJ2-3, with D possibly matching TRBD2 (5 bases). There are 15 residues in the CDR3. CDR1 SGHVS and CDR2 FQNEAQ come from the germline V gene. CDR3 DNA sequence: TGTGCCAGCAGCTTAGAGGGAGCCAGCACAGATACGCAGTGTTTT. As protein: CASSLEGASTDTQCF.

This clonotype is deemed medium-sized. The rearrangement uses TRBV11-3 and TRBJ2-2; D call uncertain. The germline V gene has CDR1 SGHNT and CDR2 YENEEA. This CDR3 has 14 amino acids. Trimming removed 1 base from V and 6 bases from J, with 9 bases in between. The CDR3 reads CASSLGTSAGELFF. CDR3 DNA sequence: TGTGCCAGCAGCTTAGGGACGTCCGCCGGGGAGCTGTTTTTT.

Regarding this clonotype: Without the conserved terminal phenylalanine or tryptophan, this CDR3 likely stems from a read error. This sequence joins TRBV11-2 and TRBJ2-3, with a tentative D call TRBD2 (6 bases). Germline CDR1 and CDR2: SGHAT and FQNNGV. CDR3 length: 18 amino acids. CDR3 in amino acids: CVSSPGLTGPLSTDTQYL. CDR3 nucleotides: TGTGTCAGCAGCCCTGGACTAACGGGGCCCTTGAGCACAGATACGCAGTATTTG.

Worth noting for this clonotype: Lacking the conserved final phenylalanine or tryptophan, this CDR3 likely reflects a read error. V and J are TRBV6-2 or TRBV6-3 and TRBJ1-6; TRBD1 is a possible D gene (6 bases). The germline gives CDR1 MNHEY, CDR2 SVGEGT. This CDR3 has 15 amino acids. V was shortened by 5 bases and J by 7 bases, with 15 bases between the two germline ends. The CDR3 loop is CASSRRQVDNSPLHS. The CDR3 DNA reads TGTGCCAGCAGTCGCAGACAGGTTGACAATTCACCCCTCCACTCT.

This clonotype has a handful of counts. Sequence at one end of the junction differs from germline and may be a read error. CDR3 region: CSVRDSNQPEHF. CDR3 nucleotide sequence: TGCAGTGTCAGGGACAGCAATCAGCCCGAGCATTTT. The chain joins TRBV20-1 to TRBJ1-5; 7 bases match TRBD1. Germline loops: CDR1 DFQATT, CDR2 SNEGSKA (reference sequence). CDR3 length: 12 residues.

On this clonotype: A read error may produce the germline difference seen at one junction end. This rearrangement joins TRBV11-2 to TRBJ1-3; tentative D call: TRBD1 (6 bases). The CDR3 has 16 amino acids. Germline CDR1 reads SGHAT; CDR2 reads FQNNGV. The CDR3 sequence: CASSPLRLGAGNTIYF. CDR3 nucleotides: TGCGCCAGCAGCCCTCTCCGACTGGGGGCCGGAAACACCATATATTTT.

Turning to this clonotype: Without the conserved terminal phenylalanine or tryptophan, this CDR3 likely stems from a read error. The chain carries TRBV10-2 and TRBJ2-1; 9 bases align to TRBD1. In germline, CDR1 is WSHSY, CDR2 SAAADI. The CDR3 is 15 amino acids. CDR3 nucleotides: TGCGCTAGCAGCTCCTTGGGGACAGGGCGGTATGAGCAGTTCATC. Translating gives CASSSLGTGRYEQFI.

As regards this clonotype: One junction end does not reproduce the germline sequence, and a read error may be involved. V usage is TRBV4-1 and J usage is TRBJ2-4, with D maybe TRBD2 (6 bases). The CDR3 is made up of 13 amino acids. The germline CDR1 and CDR2 sequences are MGHRA and YSYEKL. CDR3: CAGGQDGRNIQYF. The CDR3 DNA follows: TGTGCCGGCGGCCAAGATGGGAGGAACATTCAGTACTTC.

The rearrangement joins TRBV29-1 to TRBJ1-3; D unresolved. CDR3 length: 14 residues. Trimming left V 2 bases short and J 1 base short, with 9 bases between. Germline V gives CDR1 SQVTM, CDR2 ANQGSEA. The CDR3 DNA reads as TGCAGCGTTGAACGGCAAGGGTCTGGAAACACCATATATTTT. Translated: CSVERQGSGNTIYF.

As for this clonotype: The junction and the germline gene differ at one end; a read error may be behind it. The CDR3 loop reads CANSFPGQGIYEQYF. CDR3 bases: TGTGCCAACAGTTTTCCGGGACAGGGGATTTACGAGCAGTACTTC. The V and J genes are TRBV12-3 or TRBV12-4 and TRBJ2-7; TRBD1 matches at 10 bases. The CDR3 has 15 amino acids.

The chain employs TRBV30 and TRBJ1-5; D possibly corresponds to TRBD1 (6 bases). The germline V gene has CDR1 GTSNPN and CDR2 SVGIG (reference sequence). V lost 1 base, J lost 4 bases, and 17 bases lay in between. The CDR3 runs to 16 residues. DNA of the CDR3: TGTGCCTGGAGTGCTTTAGAAGGGACATGGAATCAGCCCCAGCATTTT. This codes for CAWSALEGTWNQPQHF.

The chain links TRBV5-1 to TRBJ2-2, with unresolved D. CDR1 and CDR2 from the germline V gene are SGHRS and YFSETQ. V lost 2 bases to trimming and J lost 0 bases, with 8 bases between them. There are 15 residues in the CDR3. The CDR3 bases are TGCGCCAGCAGCTTAACAGTTACGAACACCGGGGAGCTGTTTTTT. It is translated as CASSLTVTNTGELFF.

The chain joins TRBV28 to TRBJ2-1; 8 bases line up with TRBD2. The CDR3 length is 19 residues. Germline-derived CDR1 and CDR2 are MDHEN and SYDVKM. V lost 0 bases to trimming and J lost 1 base; unmatched junction nucleotides: 11. Written as DNA, the CDR3 is TGTGCCAGCAGTTTATGGCCCCCCTTTACTAGCGGATCCTACAATGAGCAGTTCTTC. This sequence encodes CASSLWPPFTSGSYNEQFF.

This clonotype was detected many times. The chain joins TRBV30 to TRBJ2-3, with 12 bases fitting TRBD2. Germline V lookup: CDR1 GTSNPN, CDR2 SVGIG (reference sequence). The J segment lost 2 bases and the V segment lost 7 bases, leaving 25 bases of the junction unmatched. This CDR3 has 21 residues. The CDR3 region is CAFFPLAGGPGTSDFTDTQYF. As DNA, the CDR3 is TGTGCCTTTTTCCCTCTAGCGGGGGGGCCTGGGACTAGCGATTTCACAGATACGCAGTATTTT.

Comments on this clonotype: In this CDR3 the conserved last residue, phenylalanine or tryptophan, is missing, so a read error is likely. V gene TRBV12-3 or TRBV12-4 combines with J gene TRBJ2-1; D is unresolved. The CDR3 contains 15 residues. The CDR3 sequence is CANSPSSSFYNEQFL. CDR3 nucleotide sequence: TGTGCCAACAGTCCCTCATCAAGCTTCTACAATGAGCAGTTCCTC.

The sample holds a few counts of this clonotype. V usage is TRBV20-1 and J usage is TRBJ1-2, with D hard to call. This CDR3 is 14 amino acids long. CDR1 is DFQATT, CDR2 SNEGSKA, per germline (reference sequence). V was clipped by 2 bases and J by 0 bases, with 10 bases between them. The CDR3 coding sequence is TGCAGTGCTAGAATGGCAGCTTCTAACTATGGCTACACCTTC. Its translation is CSARMAASNYGYTF.

With regard to this clonotype: This sequence may be a read error, since a much larger clone differs from it by one base. V is TRBV28 and J is TRBJ1-2, with D tentatively TRBD1 (6 bases). Trimming removed 5 bases at V and 4 bases at J, with 23 bases between. Germline CDR1 reads MDHEN; CDR2 reads SYDVKM. This CDR3 comprises 17 residues. In nucleotides, the CDR3 is TGTGCCAGCAGTGGAAAACAGGGACGGGGGGAAGGCTATGGCTACACCTTC. As protein: CASSGKQGRGEGYGYTF.

Of note for this clonotype: This could be a read error, since a much larger clone is one nucleotide away. The chain has TRBV12-3 or TRBV12-4 and TRBJ2-7; D gene ambiguous. The germline V and J ends were trimmed by 3 bases and 3 bases, with 12 bases remaining between them. This CDR3 has 14 residues. The CDR3, as DNA: TGTGCCAGCAGTTTCCAGTGGGCCGGCTACGAGCAGTACTTC. This codes for CASSFQWAGYEQYF.

This chain uses TRBV7-9 with TRBJ1-5; D not resolved. TRBJ2-3 explains the end of the DNA better; the J call may be wrong. CDR3 length: 13 residues. Germline V gene sequence: CDR1 SEHNR, CDR2 FQNEAQ (reference sequence). CDR3 nucleotide sequence: TGTGCCAGCAGCTTAAGACCCGATCAGCCCCAGTATTTT. This gives the protein CASSLRPDQPQYF.

The sample holds one count of this clonotype. Here the CDR3 omits its conserved ending phenylalanine or tryptophan, so a read error is the likely source. This chain joins TRBV29-1 and TRBJ2-1; D is perhaps TRBD2 (6 bases). This CDR3 is built from 13 residues. Trimming took off 0 bases at V and 6 bases at J, with 9 bases between the two ends. CDR1 is SQVTM and CDR2 is ANQGSEA in the germline V gene. The CDR3 loop reads CSVEDRGVNEQFL. The CDR3 nucleotides are TGCAGCGTTGAAGATCGCGGGGTCAATGAGCAGTTCCTC.